This T cell receptor (beta chain) comes out of a study of cytomegalovirus exposure and HLA in healthy donors. With 60 Vbeta and 13 Jbeta primers, the PCR was carried out. Data came from immunoSEQ multiplex PCR; TCRdb stores just in-frame clones and leaves some out. Of around 150,000 clones in the sample, roughly three quarters were seen once. As to this clone: Its cognate antigen is unknown.

V was pared by 4 bases and J by 0 bases, with 9 bases of the junction left unmatched. Germline V gene data show CDR1 as SGHDT and CDR2 as YYEEEE. There are 17 residues in the CDR3. The study's findings and limits: Productive status was seen about 90% or about 30% of the time for most TCR beta V segments in an earlier analysis. Across all donors, roughly uniform sequencing depth was an assumption of the presence/absence analyses.

This rearrangement joins TRBV5-6 to TRBJ1-1, with 10 bases aligning to TRBD1. Sequenced sample: PBMCs. The clonotype comes from a male donor in good health and CMV-seronegative. CDR3 bases: TGTGCCAGCAGCCACCTCCGGGACAGGGGTGTGAACACTGAAGCTTTCTTT. It specifies CASSHLRDRGVNTEAFF.